This T cell receptor beta chain was identified during a study of PD-1 blockade in classical Hodgkin lymphoma. Study-level points and caveats: Some patients started nivolumab under 1 year after ASCT, and they were excluded. It was among complete responders that baseline diversity resembled that of newly diagnosed patients. No one has yet defined what causes the repertoire differences, which may be disease activity or prior therapy. At baseline, newly diagnosed patients reportedly showed less TCR diversity than healthy donors.

Exposure to brentuximab vedotin varied, and each patient had relapsed following autologous stem cell transplantation. Investigators obtained CD8+ T cells from thawed PBMCs by magnetic negative selection. The germline gives CDR1 LGHNA, CDR2 YNFKEQ. Trimming cost V 0 bases and J 2 bases; bases outside gene matches: 8. The CDR3 has 18 residues. Regarding this clone: Its antigen remains unidentified.

Clones were read by immunoSEQ multiplex PCR, and TCRdb kept only the in-frame ones, dropping some. Here the sample spans about 12,000 clones, around 82% being singletons. The sequences come from CD8+ T cells from blood, collected at baseline. This chain links TRBV4-2 with TRBJ2-1; 9 nucleotides match TRBD2. This receptor was obtained from a human donor with classical Hodgkin lymphoma. DNA for the CDR3: TGTGCCAGCAGCCAAGAACCTCTGGCGGGAGGGCCCTACAATGAGCAGTTCTTC. Protein sequence: CASSQEPLAGGPYNEQFF.